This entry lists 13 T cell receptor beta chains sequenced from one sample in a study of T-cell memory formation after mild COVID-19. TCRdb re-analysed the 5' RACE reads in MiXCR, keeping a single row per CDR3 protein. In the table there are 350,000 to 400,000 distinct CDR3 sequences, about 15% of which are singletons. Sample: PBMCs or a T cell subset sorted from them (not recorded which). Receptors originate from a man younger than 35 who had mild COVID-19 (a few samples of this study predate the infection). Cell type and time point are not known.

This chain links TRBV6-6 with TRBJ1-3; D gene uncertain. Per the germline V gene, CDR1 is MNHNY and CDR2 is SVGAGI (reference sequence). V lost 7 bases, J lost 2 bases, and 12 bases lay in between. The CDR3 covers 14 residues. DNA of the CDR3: TGTGCCAGCACTCGGGGAGATCCTGGAAACACCATATATTTT. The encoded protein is CASTRGDPGNTIYF.

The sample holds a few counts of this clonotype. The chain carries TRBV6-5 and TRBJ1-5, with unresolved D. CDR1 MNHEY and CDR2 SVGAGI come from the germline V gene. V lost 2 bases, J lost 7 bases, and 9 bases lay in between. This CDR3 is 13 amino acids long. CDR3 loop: CASSYEGGQPQHF. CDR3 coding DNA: TGTGCCAGCAGTTACGAGGGCGGGCAGCCCCAGCATTTT.

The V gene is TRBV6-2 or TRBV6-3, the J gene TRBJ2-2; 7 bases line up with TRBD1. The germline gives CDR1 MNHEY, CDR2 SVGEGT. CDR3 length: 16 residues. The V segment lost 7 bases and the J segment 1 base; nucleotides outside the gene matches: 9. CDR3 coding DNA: TGTGCCAGCACCTTTTCCCGGACAGGGAACACCGGGGAGCTGTTTTTT. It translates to CASTFSRTGNTGELFF.

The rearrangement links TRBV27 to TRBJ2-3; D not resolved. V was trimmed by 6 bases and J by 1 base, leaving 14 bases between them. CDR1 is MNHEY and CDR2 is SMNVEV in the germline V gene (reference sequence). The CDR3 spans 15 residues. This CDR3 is CASSLWTSGTDTQYF. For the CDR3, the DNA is TGTGCCAGCAGCCTCTGGACCTCGGGCACAGATACGCAGTATTTT.

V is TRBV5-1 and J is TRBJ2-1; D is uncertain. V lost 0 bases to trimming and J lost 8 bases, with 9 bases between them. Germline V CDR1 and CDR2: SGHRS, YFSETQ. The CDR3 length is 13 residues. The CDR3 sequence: CASSLGLLDEQFF. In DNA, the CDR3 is TGCGCCAGCAGCTTGGGACTGCTCGATGAGCAGTTCTTC.

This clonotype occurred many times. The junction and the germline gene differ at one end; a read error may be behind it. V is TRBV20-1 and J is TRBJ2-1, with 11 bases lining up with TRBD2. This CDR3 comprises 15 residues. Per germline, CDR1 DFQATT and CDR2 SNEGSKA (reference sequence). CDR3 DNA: TGCAGTGCTCCGATAGCGGGGGGGCTAACCCCCGAGCGGTTCTTC. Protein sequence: CSAPIAGGLTPERFF.

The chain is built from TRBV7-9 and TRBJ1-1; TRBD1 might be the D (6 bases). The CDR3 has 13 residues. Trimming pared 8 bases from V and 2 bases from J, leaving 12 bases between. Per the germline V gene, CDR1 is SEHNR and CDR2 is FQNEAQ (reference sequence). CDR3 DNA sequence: TGTGCCAGCCTACAGGGCGGAAACACTGAAGCTTTCTTT. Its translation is CASLQGGNTEAFF.

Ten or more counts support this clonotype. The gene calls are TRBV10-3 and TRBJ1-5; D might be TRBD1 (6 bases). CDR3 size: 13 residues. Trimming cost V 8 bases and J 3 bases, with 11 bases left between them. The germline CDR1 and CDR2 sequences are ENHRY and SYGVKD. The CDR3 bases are TGTGCCATCGGACAGCAAGTCAATCAGCCCCAGCATTTT. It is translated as CAIGQQVNQPQHF.

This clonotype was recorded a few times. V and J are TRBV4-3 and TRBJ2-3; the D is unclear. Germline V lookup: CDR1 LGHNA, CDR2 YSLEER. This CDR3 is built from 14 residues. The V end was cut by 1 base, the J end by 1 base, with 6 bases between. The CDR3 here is CASSQGVGTDTQYF. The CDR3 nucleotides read TGCGCCAGCAGCCAAGGAGTGGGCACAGATACGCAGTATTTT.

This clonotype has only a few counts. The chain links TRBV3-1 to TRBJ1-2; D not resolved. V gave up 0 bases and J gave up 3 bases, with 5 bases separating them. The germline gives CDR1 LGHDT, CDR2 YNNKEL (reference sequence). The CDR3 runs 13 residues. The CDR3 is CASSQDWYYGYTF. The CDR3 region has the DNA TGTGCCAGCAGCCAAGATTGGTACTATGGCTACACCTTC.

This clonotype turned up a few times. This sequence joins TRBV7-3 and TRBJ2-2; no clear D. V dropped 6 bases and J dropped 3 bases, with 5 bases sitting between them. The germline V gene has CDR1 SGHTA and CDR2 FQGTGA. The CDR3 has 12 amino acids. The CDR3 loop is CASSKYTGELFF. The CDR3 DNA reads TGTGCCAGCAGTAAATACACCGGGGAGCTGTTTTTT.

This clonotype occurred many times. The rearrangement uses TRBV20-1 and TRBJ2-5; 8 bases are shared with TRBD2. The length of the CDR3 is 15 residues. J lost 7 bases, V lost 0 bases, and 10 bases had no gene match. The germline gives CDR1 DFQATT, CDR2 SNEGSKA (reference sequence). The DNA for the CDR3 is TGCAGTGCTAGAGATCCCGGAGCGGGGGAGGGGACCCAGTACTTC. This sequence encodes CSARDPGAGEGTQYF.

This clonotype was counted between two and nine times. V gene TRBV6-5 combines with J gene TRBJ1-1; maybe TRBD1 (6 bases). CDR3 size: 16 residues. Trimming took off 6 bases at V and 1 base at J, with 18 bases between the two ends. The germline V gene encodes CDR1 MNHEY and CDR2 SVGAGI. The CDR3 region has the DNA TGTGCCAGCAGGGTTATCAGGGGTGACTCGAACACTGAAGCTTTCTTT. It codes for CASRVIRGDSNTEAFF.